A single sample is the source of the 29 T cell receptor beta chains below, sequenced in a study of blood T cell repertoires in COVID-19. Only in-frame clones appear in the TCRdb table, and some are missing; sequencing was by immunoSEQ multiplex PCR. Altogether about 300,000 clones are present, roughly 83% being singletons, with the ten largest covering about 1.6%. Material: peripheral blood. These receptors came from a human donor with COVID-19, enrolled during active disease. The donor label of this sample is uncertain.

The chain joins TRBV7-3 to TRBJ2-1, with 7 bases fitting TRBD2. After removal of 3 bases from V and 7 bases from J, the junction contained 15 bases not matched to a gene. The germline CDR1 and CDR2 sequences are SGHTA and FQGTGA. The CDR3 is 17 residues long. The CDR3 DNA reads TGTGCCAGCAGCTTGGGGGTTTTGGGCGGGAGTGAAAATGAGCAGTTCTTC. Its protein product is CASSLGVLGGSENEQFF.

The rearrangement joins TRBV3-1 (or the pseudogene TRBV3-2) to TRBJ2-5; D call uncertain. V dropped 1 base and J dropped 4 bases, with 13 bases sitting between them. Germline V gene data show CDR1 as LGHDT and CDR2 as YNNKEL (reference sequence). This CDR3 spans 15 amino acids. CDR3 DNA: TGTGCCAGCAGCCAAGGGTTCCAGGCTGGAGAGACCCAGTACTTC. Its protein is CASSQGFQAGETQYF.

V usage is TRBV18 and J usage is TRBJ2-1; possibly TRBD2 for D (5 bases). With 3 bases removed from V and 7 bases from J, the gap between germline ends came to 16 bases. The CDR3 sequence is 15 residues long. CDR1 is KGHSH, CDR2 LQKENI, per germline. The CDR3: CASSPRLADSNEQFF. The CDR3 region has the DNA TGTGCCAGCTCACCCCGACTCGCGGACTCTAATGAGCAGTTCTTC.

The chain employs TRBV6-8 and TRBJ2-7, with D uncertain. V dropped 8 bases and J dropped 5 bases, with 7 bases sitting between them. This CDR3 region has 10 residues. Germline V gene data show CDR1 as MNHGY and CDR2 as SAAAGT. The CDR3 sequence: CASPHNEQYF. CDR3 coding DNA: TGTGCCAGCCCTCACAACGAGCAGTACTTC.

This clone was observed a few times. This chain uses TRBV11-2 with TRBJ1-3, with D hard to call. V lost 4 bases and J lost 0, with 16 bases in between. CDR3 length: 17 residues. Germline V lookup: CDR1 SGHAT, CDR2 FQNNGV. Written as DNA, the CDR3 is TGTGCCAGCAGCTCCCCTCTCGACACCTTCTCTGGAAACACCATATATTTT. Protein product: CASSSPLDTFSGNTIYF.

The J gene is TRBJ2-5, the V gene TRBV7-3; 7 bases map to TRBD1. From germline, CDR1 is SGHTA and CDR2 FQGTGA. This CDR3 is built from 15 residues. After removal of 5 bases from V and 0 bases from J, the junction contained 6 bases not matched to a gene. The CDR3 region has the DNA TGTGCCAGCAGCCGACAGGGAACCAACCAAGAGACCCAGTACTTC. Encoded protein: CASSRQGTNQETQYF.

This clone was seen repeatedly, ten times or more. The V and J genes are TRBV28 and TRBJ1-2; D ambiguous. The CDR3 length is 15 residues. Germline V gives CDR1 MDHEN, CDR2 SYDVKM. Trimming took off 3 bases at V and 8 bases at J, with 19 bases between the two ends. The CDR3 loop reads CASSLYGHLREGYTF. The CDR3 DNA reads TGTGCCAGCAGTTTGTACGGGCACCTGAGGGAGGGCTACACCTTC.

The J gene is TRBJ1-3, the V gene TRBV7-9, with TRBD1 identical over 7 bases. V shed 5 bases and J 0 bases; nucleotides not matched to a gene: 7. The germline CDR1 and CDR2 sequences are SEHNR and FQNEAQ (reference sequence). This CDR3 has 16 residues. The CDR3 is CASSPGTVLSGNTIYF. DNA for the CDR3: TGTGCCAGCAGCCCAGGGACAGTACTCTCTGGAAACACCATATATTTT.

To note about this clone: Germline is not matched at one junction end, which may reflect a read error. The rearrangement uses TRBV11-2 and TRBJ1-5; D not certain. Germline V gene sequence: CDR1 SGHAT, CDR2 FQNNGV. This CDR3 is 15 amino acids long. The CDR3 is CASSLDIGGNQPQHF. The CDR3 bases are TGTGCCAGCAGCTTAGATATTGGCGGCAACCAGCCCCAGCATTTT.

V and J are TRBV18 and TRBJ1-3; 7 bases agree with TRBD1. Trimming at V came to 7 bases and at J to 0 bases, leaving 9 bases not matched to a gene. Germline values: CDR1 KGHSH, CDR2 LQKENI. The CDR3 has 16 residues. The CDR3 DNA is TGTGCCAGCTGTCCCAGGGGGGCCCTCTCTGGAAACACCATATATTTT. This sequence encodes CASCPRGALSGNTIYF.

In its sample, this clone was seen a few times. The rearrangement links TRBV19 to TRBJ2-2, with 9 bases lining up with TRBD2. This CDR3 region has 18 residues. Germline lookup yields CDR1 LNHDA and CDR2 SQIVND (reference sequence). J was trimmed by 0 bases and V by 5 bases; bases with no gene match: 10. The CDR3 sequence is CASSPRGREGPNTGELFF. In nucleotides, the CDR3 is TGTGCCAGTAGTCCCCGGGGGCGGGAGGGGCCGAACACCGGGGAGCTGTTTTTT. Using reference TRBV19 and TRBJ2-2 for the parts outside the CDR3, the full variable domain is DGGITQSPKYLFRKEGQNVTLSCEQNLNHDAMYWYRQDPGQGLRLIYYSQIVNDFQKGDIAEGYSVSREKKESFPLTVTSAQKNPTAFYLCASSPRGREGPNTGELFFGEGSRLTVL.

This clone was seen more than once but under ten times. This chain connects TRBV7-2 to TRBJ1-5, with 8 bases that match TRBD1. CDR1 is SGHTA, CDR2 FQGNSA, per germline. J lost 7 bases, V lost 5 bases, and 7 bases had no gene match. The length of the CDR3 is 14 residues. The CDR3 reads CASSPDRGRQPQHF. CDR3 in DNA: TGTGCCAGCAGCCCCGACAGGGGTAGACAGCCCCAGCATTTT.

This sequence joins TRBV30 and TRBJ1-1, with D perhaps TRBD1 (6 bases). Trimming left V 4 bases short and J 0 bases short, with 15 bases between. Germline V gene data show CDR1 as GTSNPN and CDR2 as SVGIG (reference sequence). The CDR3 extends over 15 amino acids. CDR3 bases: TGTGCCTGGATAGGGGCGGGGGGCTTGAACACTGAAGCTTTCTTT. Translated, it gives CAWIGAGGLNTEAFF.

The chain carries TRBV7-6 and TRBJ2-7, with 7 nucleotides matching TRBD2. Looked up from germline, CDR1 is SGHVS and CDR2 is FNYEAQ. The CDR3 extends over 14 amino acids. Germline trimming cut 2 bases from V and 6 bases from J; bases unmatched to any gene: 7. The CDR3 region is CASSLSGEGFEQYF. The CDR3 DNA sequence: TGTGCCAGCAGCTTAAGCGGGGAGGGCTTCGAGCAGTACTTC.

The chain combines TRBV7-3 with TRBJ1-1; D remains unclear. Trimming stripped 5 bases from V and 5 bases from J, with 18 bases between. The CDR3 runs 15 residues. The germline CDR1 and CDR2 sequences are SGHTA and FQGTGA. CDR3 in DNA: TGTGCCAGCAGCCCGGCCGGAGAAGGCGATACTGAAGCTTTCTTT. This codes for CASSPAGEGDTEAFF.

This chain links TRBV6-2 or TRBV6-3 with TRBJ2-1; D perhaps matches TRBD1 (6 bases). The CDR3 runs 13 residues. With 2 bases removed from V and 6 bases from J, the gap between germline ends came to 8 bases. CDR1 and CDR2 (germline): MNHEY, SVGEGT. The CDR3 region is CASSYGTSNEQFF. The CDR3 region has the DNA TGTGCCAGCAGTTACGGGACAAGCAATGAGCAGTTCTTC.

This chain connects TRBV27 to TRBJ2-1, with a weak D call TRBD1 (6 bases). CDR3 size: 17 residues. V was shortened by 0 bases and J by 0 bases, with 12 bases between the two germline ends. Germline CDR1 reads MNHEY; CDR2 reads SMNVEV (reference sequence). CDR3 protein: CASSLSKGHPSYNEQFF. DNA of the CDR3: TGTGCCAGCAGTTTATCGAAGGGACATCCCTCCTACAATGAGCAGTTCTTC.

CDR3 coding DNA: TGTGCCAGTAGTGCCGGACAGGCGATAGCTAATGAAAAACTGTTTTTT. Translating it yields CASSAGQAIANEKLFF. The chain carries TRBV19 and TRBJ1-4; 7 bases fit TRBD1. This CDR3 contains 16 residues. With V trimmed by 5 bases and J by 3 bases, 9 bases remained unmatched. CDR1 and CDR2 (germline): LNHDA, SQIVND (reference sequence).

The chain joins TRBV5-4 to TRBJ2-1; D unresolved. The germline V and J ends were trimmed by 1 base and 3 bases, with 5 bases remaining between them. The CDR3 runs to 13 residues. Germline CDR1 SGHNT, CDR2 YYREEE (reference sequence). This chain's CDR3 is CASSLQVYNEQFF. The CDR3 DNA follows: TGTGCCAGCAGCTTGCAGGTCTACAATGAGCAGTTCTTC. Variable domain in full (rest from reference TRBV5-4 and TRBJ2-1): ETGVTQSPTHLIKTRGQQVTLRCSSQSGHNTVSWYQQALGQGPQFIFQYYREEENGRGNFPPRFSGLQFPNYSSELNVNALELDDSALYLCASSLQVYNEQFFGPGTRLTVL.

The chain couples TRBV7-3 to TRBJ2-2; possible D gene TRBD2, 6 bases. Looked up from germline, CDR1 is SGHTA and CDR2 is FQGTGA. V shed 4 bases and J shed 3 bases, with 15 bases lying between them. This CDR3 contains 16 residues. The CDR3 sequence: CASSSSGTAYTGELFF. The DNA of the CDR3 is TGTGCCAGCAGCTCATCCGGGACTGCGTACACCGGGGAGCTGTTTTTT.

V is TRBV6-5 and J is TRBJ2-7, with D possibly being TRBD2 (5 bases). V dropped 2 bases and J dropped 2 bases, with 7 bases sitting between them. This CDR3 region has 13 residues. Looked up from germline, CDR1 is MNHEY and CDR2 is SVGAGI. Here the CDR3 DNA reads TGTGCCAGCAGTTACAGCGGCGCCTACGAGCAGTACTTC. Protein sequence: CASSYSGAYEQYF.

This clone has just one count. The chain employs TRBV7-3 and TRBJ2-7; TRBD1 is a possible D gene (6 bases). The germline V gene encodes CDR1 SGHTA and CDR2 FQGTGA. This CDR3 has 13 amino acids. V was pared by 4 bases and J by 3 bases, with 10 bases between. CDR3 DNA sequence: TGTGCCAGCAGCTCCGTAGGGGGCTACGAGCAGTACTTC. Residues: CASSSVGGYEQYF. The full variable domain, rest sourced from reference TRBV7-3 and TRBJ2-7, is GAGVSQTPSNKVTEKGKYVELRCDPISGHTALYWYRQSLGQGPEFLIYFQGTGAADDSGLPNDRFFAVRPEGSVSTLKIQRTERGDSAVYLCASSSVGGYEQYFGPGTRLTVT.

This clone showed up just a few times. CDR3 sequence: CASSFYGGQETQYF. CDR3 in DNA: TGTGCCAGCAGTTTTTACGGTGGCCAAGAGACCCAGTACTTC. V gene TRBV28 combines with J gene TRBJ2-5; D call uncertain. V lost 3 bases to trimming and J lost 1 base, with 9 bases between them. The CDR3 length is 14 residues. Germline V gene lookup returns CDR1 MDHEN and CDR2 SYDVKM.

The chain links TRBV6-5 to TRBJ2-7, with D possibly TRBD2 on 6 matching bases. The CDR3 loop spans 15 amino acids. Deletions cut 0 bases from V and 2 bases from J, with 11 bases between. CDR1 is MNHEY, CDR2 SVGAGI, per germline. Here the CDR3 reads CASSYSGDFAYEQYF. The CDR3 nucleotides read TGTGCCAGCAGTTACTCAGGGGACTTCGCCTACGAGCAGTACTTC.

The genes are TRBV7-9 and TRBJ1-6; 7 bases are shared with TRBD1. V lost 5 bases, J lost 7 bases, and 5 bases stayed unmatched. There are 14 residues in the CDR3. Germline CDR1 SEHNR, CDR2 FQNEAQ (reference sequence). The CDR3 DNA reads as TGTGCCAGCAGCCAAGGGGGCCTGAATTCACCCCTCCACTTT. Amino acid sequence: CASSQGGLNSPLHF. Looking up the rest from reference TRBV7-9 and TRBJ1-6 gives the full variable domain: DTGVSQNPRHKITKRGQNVTFRCDPISEHNRLYWYRQTLGQGPEFLTYFQNEAQLEKSRLLSDRFSAERPKGSFSTLEIQRTEQGDSAMYLCASSQGGLNSPLHFGNGTRLTVT.

In its sample, this clone was seen once. The J gene is TRBJ1-2, the V gene TRBV28, with 10 positions matching TRBD1. CDR1 is MDHEN, CDR2 SYDVKM, per germline. The CDR3 is 17 residues long. With V trimmed by 2 bases and J by 4 bases, 10 bases remained unmatched. CDR3 in DNA: TGTGCCAGCAGTTTAGGGACAGGGGCCCAAAAACCCTATGGCTACACCTTC. This gives the protein CASSLGTGAQKPYGYTF.

CDR3 bases: TGTGCCAGCAGCGTACTAGCGGGAATCGAAGATGAGCAGTTCTTC. This sequence encodes CASSVLAGIEDEQFF. This chain connects TRBV9 to TRBJ2-1, with 9 bases that match TRBD2. The trim removed 1 base at V and 8 bases at J, leaving 7 bases unmatched. The CDR3 is made up of 15 amino acids. Germline V gene data show CDR1 as SGDLS and CDR2 as YYNGEE.

CDR3 region: CASSIVGTGKYEQYF. The CDR3 DNA sequence: TGTGCCAGTAGTATAGTCGGGACAGGGAAATACGAGCAGTACTTC. This rearrangement joins TRBV19 to TRBJ2-7; TRBD1 matches 9 bases. Germline V gives CDR1 LNHDA, CDR2 SQIVND (reference sequence). The CDR3 is 15 amino acids. After removal of 1 base from V and 4 bases from J, the junction contained 5 bases not matched to a gene.

The chain has TRBV3-1 (or the pseudogene TRBV3-2) and TRBJ2-2; possible D gene TRBD1, 5 bases. Per the germline V gene, CDR1 is LGHDT and CDR2 is YNNKEL (reference sequence). The CDR3 totals 14 residues. The ends were cut back, 4 bases at V and 5 bases at J, with 11 bases in the middle. The CDR3 DNA reads as TGTGCCAGCAGCCCGACGAGGACAACCGGGGAGCTGTTTTTT. It yields the protein CASSPTRTTGELFF.